These 27 T cell receptor beta chains originate from one sample sequenced in a study of shared clonotypes between healthy human individuals. Profiling relied on immunoSEQ multiplex PCR, and the TCRdb table lists in-frame clones only, not all of them. The sample yields 950,000 to 1,300,000 clones, roughly 70% seen once. The sequencing sample was made of memory CD4+ T cells sorted from blood. Documented subset: CD45RA-negative fraction. The receptors were sampled from a man between 18 and 29 years old in good health.

The CDR3 region has the DNA TGTGCCAGCAGTGTGGCTGGACTAGCGGGCCTAGATACGCAGTATTTT. This codes for CASSVAGLAGLDTQYF. The V call is TRBV2, the J call TRBJ2-3; 11 bases match TRBD2. This CDR3 spans 16 amino acids. The V gene end was trimmed by 4 bases and the J gene end by 5 bases; junction bases not matched to a gene: 8. The germline gives CDR1 SNHLY, CDR2 FYNNEI.

CDR3 protein: CASSYMTGELFF. Written as DNA, the CDR3 is TGTGCCAGCAGTTACATGACCGGGGAGCTGTTTTTT. The V and J genes are TRBV6-6 and TRBJ2-2; D call uncertain. This CDR3 is 12 amino acids long. The germline gives CDR1 MNHNY, CDR2 SVGAGI (reference sequence). V was shortened by 2 bases and J by 5 bases, with 3 bases between the two germline ends.

The genes are TRBV6-1 and TRBJ2-7, with D possibly matching TRBD1 (5 bases). Germline V gives CDR1 MNHNS, CDR2 SASEGT. This CDR3 region has 14 residues. V lost 5 bases, J lost 2 bases, and 13 bases lay in between. The CDR3 coding sequence is TGTGCCAGCAGTCCTAGGGTCAGGGCCTACGAGCAGTACTTC. It codes for CASSPRVRAYEQYF.

The CDR3 region is CASSPTSGGPHETQYF. CDR3 sequence (DNA): TGTGCCAGCAGCCCGACTAGCGGGGGGCCTCATGAGACCCAGTACTTC. The rearrangement uses TRBV9 and TRBJ2-5; 13 bases match TRBD2. CDR1 and CDR2 from the germline V gene are SGDLS and YYNGEE. This CDR3 is built from 16 residues. J lost 5 bases, V lost 4 bases, and 8 bases had no gene match.

V usage is TRBV28 and J usage is TRBJ1-2, with TRBD1 matching 7 bases. J gave up 8 bases and V 5 bases, and 8 bases lay outside the gene matches. Germline CDR1 and CDR2: MDHEN and SYDVKM. The CDR3 spans 13 residues. For the CDR3, the DNA is TGTGCCAGCAGTCGACAGGGACCTTGGGGCTACACCTTC. Protein: CASSRQGPWGYTF.

The table lists this clone with a count of one. V and J are TRBV5-4 and TRBJ2-7; TRBD2 is a possible D gene (5 bases). The CDR3 runs to 11 residues. The germline gives CDR1 SGHNT, CDR2 YYREEE (reference sequence). Trimming took off 3 bases at V and 7 bases at J, with 8 bases between the two ends. CDR3 coding DNA: TGTGCCAGCAGCTCCCGGGGTGAGCAGTACTTC. Encoded protein: CASSSRGEQYF.

The chain uses TRBV21-1 and TRBJ2-5. TRBV21-1 is labeled a pseudogene. The CDR3 consists of 16 residues. In DNA, the CDR3 is TGTGCCAGCAGCCCGAGGGGGGCAGCATCCCAAGAGACCCAGTACTTC. Its translation: CASSPRGAASQETQYF.

The V call is TRBV5-4, the J call TRBJ2-3, with 7 bases identical to TRBD2. The CDR3 is 16 residues long. The ends lost 3 bases at V and 0 bases at J; junction bases unmatched: 7. The germline V gene encodes CDR1 SGHNT and CDR2 YYREEE (reference sequence). Here the CDR3 reads CASSSSTSRSTDTQYF. In nucleotides, the CDR3 is TGTGCCAGCAGCTCCTCGACTAGCCGTAGCACAGATACGCAGTATTTT.

This clone was counted a few times. The CDR3 spells CASSPSPSGELFF. Written as DNA, the CDR3 is TGTGCCAGCAGCCCTAGTCCCTCCGGGGAGCTGTTTTTT. The chain joins TRBV7-9 to TRBJ2-2; D call uncertain. Germline V gene data show CDR1 as SEHNR and CDR2 as FQNEAQ (reference sequence). Trimming left V 5 bases short and J 6 bases short, with 10 bases between. CDR3 length: 13 residues. Filled out from reference TRBV7-9 and TRBJ2-2, the complete variable domain reads DTGVSQNPRHKITKRGQNVTFRCDPISEHNRLYWYRQTLGQGPEFLTYFQNEAQLEKSRLLSDRFSAERPKGSFSTLEIQRTEQGDSAMYLCASSPSPSGELFFGEGSRLTVL.

This clone turned up a few times. This chain uses TRBV5-6 with TRBJ1-1; D ambiguous. The V gene's germline CDR1 is SGHDT and CDR2 YYEEEE. Trimming left V 1 base short and J 3 bases short, with 22 bases between. This CDR3 is 18 amino acids long. The CDR3 nucleotides are TGTGCCAGCAGCTTGTTATCAGGCGCGCCGGTCGGGGACACTGAAGCTTTCTTT. Encoded protein: CASSLLSGAPVGDTEAFF.

The chain combines TRBV27 with TRBJ2-7; D is undetermined. This CDR3 is 14 amino acids long. Trimming pared 5 bases from V and 6 bases from J, leaving 17 bases between. The germline gives CDR1 MNHEY, CDR2 SMNVEV (reference sequence). CDR3 in amino acids: CASSAPSASLEQYF. The CDR3 DNA reads as TGTGCCAGCAGTGCACCCTCAGCCAGCCTCGAGCAGTACTTC.

The chain joins TRBV28 to TRBJ1-2, with D possibly matching TRBD1 (6 bases). V lost 11 bases and J lost 5, with 24 bases in between. The CDR3 covers 15 residues. The germline V gene encodes CDR1 MDHEN and CDR2 SYDVKM. CDR3 protein: CAVNHSQGPRYGYTF. The CDR3 nucleotides read TGTGCCGTCAATCACTCTCAGGGGCCCCGGTATGGCTACACCTTC.

The chain recombines TRBV15 with TRBJ1-2; 12 nucleotides agree with TRBD1. The germline gives CDR1 LNHNV, CDR2 YYDKDF (reference sequence). The junction had 7 bases not matched to a gene; V was cut back by 0 bases and J by 2 bases. This CDR3 spans 18 amino acids. This CDR3 is CATSRDRGQGARNYGYTF. As DNA, the CDR3 is TGTGCCACCAGCAGAGATCGGGGACAGGGGGCGCGGAACTATGGCTACACCTTC.

This clone occurred a few times. The V gene is TRBV6-6, the J gene TRBJ2-5; D remains ambiguous. The germline V and J ends were trimmed by 2 bases and 5 bases, with 6 bases remaining between them. Germline V CDR1 and CDR2: MNHNY, SVGAGI (reference sequence). The CDR3 extends over 12 amino acids. CDR3 region: CASSYRWETQYF. The DNA for the CDR3 is TGTGCCAGCAGTTACCGGTGGGAGACCCAGTACTTC.

This clone was detected many times. This chain uses TRBV30 with TRBJ1-2, with D unresolved. The CDR3 has 14 amino acids. Trimming shortened V by 1 base and J by 5 bases, and 14 bases separated the two germline ends. Germline loops: CDR1 GTSNPN, CDR2 SVGIG (reference sequence). This CDR3 reads CAWSGSVGKYGYTF. CDR3 DNA: TGTGCCTGGAGTGGTTCGGTAGGGAAGTATGGCTACACCTTC. Together with reference TRBV30 and TRBJ1-2, the CDR3 gives the full variable domain: SQTIHQWPATLVQPVGSPLSLECTVEGTSNPNLYWYRQAAGRGLQLLFYSVGIGQISSEVPQNLSASRPQDRQFILSSKKLLLSDSGFYLCAWSGSVGKYGYTFGSGTRLTVV.

The rearrangement joins TRBV5-5 to TRBJ1-2; D gene uncertain. Germline V gene lookup returns CDR1 SGHKS and CDR2 YYEKEE (reference sequence). V was pared by 4 bases and J by 2 bases, with 12 bases between. The CDR3 consists of 14 residues. The CDR3 sequence is CASSPLTGNYGYTF. CDR3 DNA sequence: TGTGCCAGCAGCCCGCTGACGGGGAACTATGGCTACACCTTC. The complete variable domain, with remaining parts taken from reference TRBV5-5 and TRBJ1-2, reads DAGVTQSPTHLIKTRGQQVTLRCSPISGHKSVSWYQQVLGQGPQFIFQYYEKEERGRGNFPDRFSARQFPNYSSELNVNALLLGDSALYLCASSPLTGNYGYTFGSGTRLTVV.

This clone was counted ten times or more. The same CDR3 arises from other DNA sequences in this sample as well. The chain recombines TRBV25-1 with TRBJ1-1; D gene uncertain. The V and J ends lost 7 bases and 6 bases respectively, with 15 bases between them. The CDR3 is made up of 13 amino acids. Looked up from germline, CDR1 is MGHDK and CDR2 is SYGVNS. The CDR3 protein is CASKGIKSAEAFF. CDR3 sequence (DNA): TGTGCCAGCAAGGGCATAAAGAGCGCTGAAGCTTTCTTT.

This chain links TRBV25-1 with TRBJ1-1, with D possibly matching TRBD1 (5 bases). From germline, CDR1 is MGHDK and CDR2 SYGVNS. The CDR3 extends over 14 amino acids. The V gene lost 3 bases and the J gene lost 3 bases, with 11 bases spanning the gap. The CDR3 bases are TGTGCCAGCAGTGAGGATGAAGGGGACACTGAAGCTTTCTTT. Translating gives CASSEDEGDTEAFF.

Concerning this clone: A read error may account for a junction end that differs from germline. The rearrangement uses TRBV7-8 and TRBJ2-5; D ambiguous. Germline V gene sequence: CDR1 SGHVS, CDR2 FQNEAQ. CDR3 size: 12 residues. The CDR3 reads CASSIAPETQYF. CDR3 nucleotides: TGTGCCAGCAGCATAGCCCCGGAGACCCAGTACTTC.

This chain connects TRBV27 to TRBJ1-2; the match to TRBD1 covers 7 bases. Germline values: CDR1 MNHEY, CDR2 SMNVEV (reference sequence). V was pared by 4 bases and J by 4 bases, with 6 bases of the junction left unmatched. CDR3 length: 14 amino acids. The CDR3 region has the DNA TGTGCCAGCAGTTCCGCGACAGGGAGCTATGGCTACACCTTC. Translating it yields CASSSATGSYGYTF.

J is TRBJ1-4 and V is TRBV30; weak D call: TRBD1 (6 bases). V was shortened by 4 bases and J by 15 bases, with 21 bases between the two germline ends. Germline-derived CDR1 and CDR2 are GTSNPN and SVGIG (reference sequence). The CDR3 has 13 amino acids. This CDR3 reads CAWTLGTGGLVFF. Written as DNA, the CDR3 is TGTGCCTGGACCCTGGGTACCGGGGGCCTCGTGTTTTTT.

The genes are TRBV5-4 and TRBJ1-2; D call uncertain. Trimming stripped 0 bases from V and 2 bases from J, with 8 bases between. Germline CDR1 is SGHNT and CDR2 is YYREEE (reference sequence). The CDR3 is made up of 14 amino acids. The CDR3 sequence is CASSLAVLNYGYTF. The DNA for the CDR3 is TGTGCCAGCAGCTTGGCCGTTCTAAACTATGGCTACACCTTC.

This clone appeared a single time. The chain employs TRBV30 and TRBJ2-5; TRBD2 matches 9 bases. CDR3 length: 15 residues. The V gene's germline CDR1 is GTSNPN and CDR2 SVGIG (reference sequence). J lost 3 bases, V lost 1 base, and 6 bases had no gene match. CDR3 sequence reads: CAWSGRGGKEETQYF. The CDR3, as DNA: TGTGCCTGGAGTGGGCGGGGGGGAAAGGAAGAGACCCAGTACTTC.

V gene TRBV7-2 combines with J gene TRBJ1-1; D gene uncertain. Trimming cost V 7 bases and J 0 bases, with 9 bases left between them. The CDR3 runs to 13 residues. Germline CDR1 is SGHTA and CDR2 is FQGNSA. The chain's CDR3 is CASKSEMNTEAFF. The CDR3 DNA reads TGTGCCAGCAAGAGCGAGATGAACACTGAAGCTTTCTTT.

The chain carries TRBV5-1 and TRBJ2-2; D is possibly TRBD1 (6 bases). Germline CDR1 and CDR2: SGHRS and YFSETQ. There are 16 residues in the CDR3. Trimming left V 2 bases short and J 4 bases short, with 15 bases between. The CDR3: CASSLGHRDITGELFF. The DNA of the CDR3 is TGCGCCAGCAGCTTAGGGCACCGGGACATCACCGGGGAGCTGTTTTTT. The full variable domain, rest sourced from reference TRBV5-1 and TRBJ2-2, is KAGVTQTPRYLIKTRGQQVTLSCSPISGHRSVSWYQQTPGQGLQFLFEYFSETQRNKGNFPGRFSGRQFSNSRSEMNVSTLELGDSALYLCASSLGHRDITGELFFGEGSRLTVL.

This clone is a singleton in its sample. The chain employs TRBV7-9 and TRBJ2-1; 8 bases line up with TRBD2. The CDR3 is made up of 15 amino acids. The ends lost 3 bases at V and 5 bases at J; junction bases unmatched: 6. Germline V gives CDR1 SEHNR, CDR2 FQNEAQ (reference sequence). CDR3 in DNA: TGTGCCAGCAGCTTTTATCCACTAGCGGACAATGAGCAGTTCTTC. Its translation: CASSFYPLADNEQFF.

This chain connects TRBV30 to TRBJ2-4, with 9 bases lining up with TRBD1. V was clipped by 3 bases and J by 12 bases; unmatched bases: 6. CDR3 length equals 12 residues. Germline lookup yields CDR1 GTSNPN and CDR2 SVGIG (reference sequence). CDR3 DNA: TGTGCCTGGAGGGAGACAGGGGGTAGTCAGTACTTC. Amino acids: CAWRETGGSQYF.